The 17 T cell receptor beta chains listed next were all sequenced from one sample in a study of blood T cell repertoires in COVID-19. Repertoires were generated with immunoSEQ multiplex PCR, while TCRdb's copy carries only in-frame clones and drops some. The data contain roughly 300,000 clones, about 90% of them singletons. The sequencing input was PBMCs or T cells enriched from blood (not recorded which). These receptors originate from a woman in her 30s who had recovered from COVID-19.

The J gene is TRBJ2-7, the V gene TRBV30, with 10 bases identical to TRBD1. The CDR3 is 12 residues long. The germline V gene encodes CDR1 GTSNPN and CDR2 SVGIG (reference sequence). The J segment lost 5 bases and the V segment lost 8 bases, leaving 6 bases of the junction unmatched. The CDR3, as DNA: TGTGCCAGTCGGGACAGGGGACACGAGCAGTACTTC. It specifies CASRDRGHEQYF.

This chain joins TRBV6-1 and TRBJ1-2, with unresolved D. The V gene lost 2 bases and the J gene lost 4 bases, with 14 bases spanning the gap. CDR3 length equals 15 residues. From germline, CDR1 is MNHNS and CDR2 SASEGT. The CDR3 loop reads CASSEPGGKTYGYTF. CDR3 nucleotides: TGTGCCAGCAGTGAACCGGGAGGGAAAACCTATGGCTACACCTTC.

This rearrangement joins TRBV29-1 to TRBJ2-7; 10 bases are shared with TRBD1. This CDR3 region has 15 residues. Germline values: CDR1 SQVTM, CDR2 ANQGSEA. With 5 bases clipped from V and 3 bases from J, the junction kept 10 bases outside the gene matches. The CDR3 spells CSVSDAWTGGYEQYF. DNA for the CDR3: TGCAGCGTTTCCGATGCTTGGACAGGGGGCTACGAGCAGTACTTC.

The rearrangement links TRBV5-1 to TRBJ2-1; D is possibly TRBD2 (6 bases). The CDR3 covers 14 residues. Trimming shortened V by 0 bases and J by 3 bases, and 7 bases separated the two germline ends. Germline V lookup: CDR1 SGHRS, CDR2 YFSETQ. The CDR3 DNA is TGCGCCAGCAGCTTGGAGGGAGGCTACAATGAGCAGTTCTTC. Encoded protein: CASSLEGGYNEQFF.

The chain carries TRBV7-8 and TRBJ1-2; 7 positions match TRBD1. The V and J ends lost 0 bases and 0 bases, in that order; junction bases with no gene match: 1. Germline CDR1 and CDR2: SGHVS and FQNEAQ. This CDR3 is built from 15 residues. This CDR3 reads CASSLARGPNYGYTF. As DNA, the CDR3 is TGTGCCAGCAGCTTAGCGAGGGGGCCTAACTATGGCTACACCTTC.

In regard to this clone: Within the sample, other DNA sequences also encode this same CDR3. The chain recombines TRBV5-1 with TRBJ1-1; D remains unclear. V was clipped by 1 base and J by 1 base, with 5 bases between them. Germline assignment: CDR1 SGHRS and CDR2 YFSETQ. There are 13 residues in the CDR3. The chain's CDR3 is CASSLTANTEAFF. CDR3 in DNA: TGCGCCAGCAGCTTGACTGCGAACACTGAAGCTTTCTTT.

This clone has only a few counts. The chain recombines TRBV2 with TRBJ1-2; 8 bases match TRBD1. The CDR3 consists of 18 residues. The germline V gene encodes CDR1 SNHLY and CDR2 FYNNEI. V dropped 6 bases and J dropped 4; count of bases not matched to a gene: 19. In nucleotides, the CDR3 is TGTGCCAGCAGCCACCCTAAGGGCAGGGGGCAGAGAAGCTATGGCTACACCTTC. The encoded protein is CASSHPKGRGQRSYGYTF.

V and J are TRBV7-6 and TRBJ1-5; no reliable D call. The germline gives CDR1 SGHVS, CDR2 FNYEAQ. The CDR3 length is 16 residues. V was clipped by 1 base and J by 0 bases, with 10 bases between them. For the CDR3, the DNA is TGTGCCAGCAGCTTAGACAGTGGATATAGCAATCAGCCCCAGCATTTT. It translates to CASSLDSGYSNQPQHF.

The CDR3, as DNA: TGCGCCAGCAGTGAGTCTTACAGAATGGGCTATGGCTACACCTTC. As protein: CASSESYRMGYGYTF. The chain links TRBV10-2 to TRBJ1-2; D ambiguous. Germline CDR1 reads WSHSY; CDR2 reads SAAADI. V lost 0 bases and J lost 4, with 12 bases in between. CDR3 length equals 15 residues.

The rearrangement links TRBV30 to TRBJ2-3; tentative D call: TRBD1 (8 bases). This CDR3 comprises 13 residues. Germline loops: CDR1 GTSNPN, CDR2 SVGIG (reference sequence). V was pared by 3 bases and J by 8 bases, with 15 bases between. This CDR3 is CAWSTGGAGTQYF. For the CDR3, the DNA is TGTGCCTGGAGCACAGGGGGGGCAGGTACGCAGTATTTT.

This clone was seen just once. V and J are TRBV7-6 and TRBJ2-3, with D uncertain. The CDR3 sequence is 15 residues long. In germline, CDR1 is SGHVS, CDR2 FNYEAQ. Trimming took 5 bases from V and 3 from J, leaving 15 bases between them. The CDR3 spells CASSLLWAPTDTQYF. Written as DNA, the CDR3 is TGTGCCAGCAGCCTCCTTTGGGCCCCTACAGATACGCAGTATTTT.

CDR3 DNA: TGTGCCAGCAGCCAAGGACAGGGGATGAACACTGAAGCTTTCTTT. This translates into CASSQGQGMNTEAFF. This rearrangement joins TRBV16 to TRBJ1-1; 9 bases agree with TRBD1. Germline CDR1 is KGHSY and CDR2 is FQNENV. The length of the CDR3 is 15 residues. V was pared by 2 bases and J by 0 bases, with 1 base of the junction left unmatched. Filled out from reference TRBV16 and TRBJ1-1, the complete variable domain reads GEEVAQTPKHLVRGEGQKAKLYCAPIKGHSYVFWYQQVLKNEFKFLISFQNENVFDETGMPKERFSAKCLPNSPCSLEIQATKLEDSAVYFCASSQGQGMNTEAFFGQGTRLTVV.

The CDR3 protein is CASSRNWNSRAGTGFGYTF. CDR3 nucleotide sequence: TGTGCCAGCAGCCGTAACTGGAACTCTCGCGCCGGGACAGGGTTTGGCTACACCTTC. This chain connects TRBV5-6 to TRBJ1-2; 9 bases are a match to TRBD1. The germline CDR1 and CDR2 sequences are SGHDT and YYEEEE. The ends lost 4 bases at V and 7 bases at J; junction bases unmatched: 23. CDR3 length: 19 amino acids.

The chain recombines TRBV6-6 with TRBJ1-2; possible D gene TRBD1, 6 bases. Germline CDR1 is MNHNY and CDR2 is SVGAGI (reference sequence). The V gene lost 0 bases and the J gene lost 4 bases, with 12 bases spanning the gap. The CDR3 is 15 amino acids. CDR3 in amino acids: CASSYSTGKPYGYTF. The CDR3 nucleotides are TGTGCCAGCAGTTACTCGACAGGAAAACCCTATGGCTACACCTTC.

The rearrangement links TRBV15 to TRBJ1-1; 10 bases are shared with TRBD1. Germline V lookup: CDR1 LNHNV, CDR2 YYDKDF (reference sequence). The CDR3 runs 17 residues. J lost 0 bases, V lost 7 bases, and 11 bases had no gene match. CDR3 residues: CATTHRDRGGLNTEAFF. As DNA, the CDR3 is TGTGCCACCACTCACCGGGACAGGGGCGGATTGAACACTGAAGCTTTCTTT.

Concerning this clone itself: The germline gene is not matched at one end of the junction; a read error may be the cause. This chain connects TRBV29-1 to TRBJ1-2; D unresolved. The CDR3 consists of 14 residues. CDR1 is SQVTM and CDR2 is ANQGSEA in the germline V gene. CDR3: CSVEDTEIVGGYTF. CDR3 in DNA: TGCAGCGTAGAAGACACAGAAATTGTAGGCGGCTACACCTTC.

V and J are TRBV7-2 and TRBJ1-5; D gene unclear. CDR1 is SGHTA, CDR2 FQGNSA, per germline. Trimming pared 1 base from V and 7 bases from J, leaving 14 bases between. The CDR3 covers 15 residues. CDR3 region: CASSLGPHRVQPQHF. CDR3 nucleotide sequence: TGTGCCAGCAGCTTAGGGCCGCACCGGGTCCAGCCCCAGCATTTT.